This T cell receptor (beta chain) stems from a study of Ad26.COV2.S vaccination and SARS-CoV-2 variants. Treatment specified: approximately 18 received Ad26.COV2.S at low or high dose, single or two shots; a few received placebo; per-sample allocation not given. Collection of the samples took place on day 63 after the first injection of vaccine or placebo. Here immunoSEQ multiplex PCR was the method, and the copy in TCRdb shows in-frame clones only, minus some. Of 250,000 or so clones in the sample, about 83% were seen once. This receptor was identified in a person between 18 and 65 years old who received the Ad26.COV2.S COVID-19 vaccine or a placebo. This specimen consisted of peripheral blood, obtained in a trial of Ad26.COV2.S vaccine versus placebo.

CDR3 region: CASTRASSGNTIYF. The CDR3 nucleotides read TGTGCCAGCACTCGGGCGAGCTCTGGAAACACCATATATTTT. The chain combines TRBV11-1 with TRBJ1-3; no reliable D call. The CDR3 length is 14 residues. V lost 7 bases, J lost 0 bases, and 10 bases lay in between. Germline V gives CDR1 SGHAT, CDR2 FQDESV (reference sequence).